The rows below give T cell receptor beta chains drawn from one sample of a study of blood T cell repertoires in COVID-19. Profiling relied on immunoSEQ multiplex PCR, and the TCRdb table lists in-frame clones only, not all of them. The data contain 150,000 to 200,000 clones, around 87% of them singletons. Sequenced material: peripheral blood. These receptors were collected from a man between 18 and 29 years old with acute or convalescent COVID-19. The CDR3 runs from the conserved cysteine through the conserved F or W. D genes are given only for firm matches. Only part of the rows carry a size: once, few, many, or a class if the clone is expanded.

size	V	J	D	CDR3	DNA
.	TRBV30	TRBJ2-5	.	CAWSERQGGTQYF	TGTGCCTGGAGTGAAAGACAGGGAGGGACCCAGTACTTC
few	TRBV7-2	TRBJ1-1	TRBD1	CASSATGFAFF	TGTGCCAGCAGCGCGACAGGGTTTGCTTTCTTT
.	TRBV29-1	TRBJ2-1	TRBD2	CSVAGLESYNEQFF	TGCAGCGTGGCGGGACTAGAGTCCTACAATGAGCAGTTCTTC
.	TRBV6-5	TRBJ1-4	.	CASSRTTTNEKLFF	TGTGCCAGCAGTAGGACAACAACTAATGAAAAACTGTTTTTT
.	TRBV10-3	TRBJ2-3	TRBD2	CAISEAAGGDLDTQYF	TGTGCCATCAGTGAGGCAGCGGGGGGCGATCTAGATACGCAGTATTTT
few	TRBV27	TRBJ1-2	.	CASSLGAAGYGYTF	TGTGCCAGCAGTTTGGGGGCCGCCGGCTATGGCTACACCTTC
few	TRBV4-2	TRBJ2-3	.	CASSQDGTSTDTQYF	TGTGCCAGCAGCCAAGATGGGACTAGCACAGATACGCAGTATTTT
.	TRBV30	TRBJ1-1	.	CAWKTDSLNTEAFF	TGTGCCTGGAAAACCGACTCTCTAAACACTGAAGCTTTCTTT
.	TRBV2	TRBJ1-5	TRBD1	CASSAETGGNQPQHF	TGTGCCAGCAGTGCGGAGACAGGGGGCAATCAGCCCCAGCATTTT
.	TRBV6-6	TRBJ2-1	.	CASSYQDSNEQFF	TGTGCCAGCAGTTACCAGGACAGTAATGAGCAGTTCTTC
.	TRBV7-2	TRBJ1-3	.	CASSSAGTFGNTIYF	TGTGCCAGCAGCTCCGCCGGGACATTCGGAAACACCATATATTTT
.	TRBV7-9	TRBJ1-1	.	CASSRRRLANTEAFF	TGTGCCAGCAGCCGTAGACGGCTAGCGAACACTGAAGCTTTCTTT
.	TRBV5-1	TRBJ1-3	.	CASSLGPAGSGNTIYF	TGCGCCAGCAGCTTGGGGCCGGCGGGATCTGGAAACACCATATATTTT
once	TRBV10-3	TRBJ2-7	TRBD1	CAISESSRTGYEQYF	TGTGCCATCAGTGAGTCGAGCAGGACAGGGTACGAGCAGTACTTC
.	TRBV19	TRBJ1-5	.	CASSIMRDSNQPQHF	TGTGCCAGTAGTATAATGAGGGATAGCAATCAGCCCCAGCATTTT
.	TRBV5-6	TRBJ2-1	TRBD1	CASSITGTGNYNEQFF	TGTGCCAGCAGCATAACCGGGACAGGGAACTACAATGAGCAGTTCTTC
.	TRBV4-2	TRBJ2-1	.	CASSQAPQSDEQFF	TGTGCCAGCAGCCAGGCTCCGCAGTCCGATGAGCAGTTCTTC
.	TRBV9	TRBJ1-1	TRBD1	CASSGNRGLAEAFF	TGTGCCAGCAGCGGAAACAGGGGGCTCGCTGAAGCTTTCTTT
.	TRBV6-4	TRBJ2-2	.	CASRSGNTGELFF	TGTGCCAGCAGATCCGGGAACACCGGGGAGCTGTTTTTT
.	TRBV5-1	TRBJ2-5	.	CASSLSAAETQYF	TGCGCCAGCAGCTTGTCTGCGGCGGAGACCCAGTACTTC
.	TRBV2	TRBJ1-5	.	CASSDTDQPQHF	TGTGCCAGCAGTGACACGGATCAGCCCCAGCATTTT
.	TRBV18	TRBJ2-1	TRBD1	CASSPVQGYYNEQFF	TGTGCCAGCTCACCAGTACAGGGGTACTACAATGAGCAGTTCTTC
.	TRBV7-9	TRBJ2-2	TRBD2	CASSYVPGLVSGELFF	TGTGCCAGCAGCTACGTACCGGGACTAGTTTCCGGGGAGCTGTTTTTT
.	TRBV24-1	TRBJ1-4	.	CATSGGGLNEKLFF	TGTGCCACCAGTGGCGGGGGACTTAATGAAAAACTGTTTTTT
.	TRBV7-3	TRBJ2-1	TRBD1	CASSSTFGRGQYNEQFF	TGTGCCAGCAGCTCCACATTTGGCAGGGGGCAGTACAATGAGCAGTTCTTC
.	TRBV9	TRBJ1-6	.	CASSVDSLPRSPLHF	TGTGCCAGCAGCGTAGACAGCCTTCCTCGTTCACCCCTCCACTTT
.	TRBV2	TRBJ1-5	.	CASSVVIGGQPQHF	TGTGCCAGCAGTGTAGTGATAGGAGGGCAGCCCCAGCATTTT
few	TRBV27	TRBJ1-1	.	CASSPQTYNTEAFF	TGTGCCAGCAGTCCTCAGACATACAACACTGAAGCTTTCTTT
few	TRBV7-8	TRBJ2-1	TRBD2	CASSAGLAGGKGNEQFF	TGTGCCAGCAGCGCCGGACTAGCGGGGGGGAAAGGGAATGAGCAGTTCTTC
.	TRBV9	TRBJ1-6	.	CASSEGGGHYNSPLHF	TGTGCCAGCAGCGAGGGGGGGGGACATTATAATTCACCCCTCCACTTT